This T cell receptor (beta chain) stems from a study of Ad26.COV2.S vaccination and SARS-CoV-2 variants. About the research overall: The donor participated in the COV1001 trial, in its Ad26.COV2.S arm.

Specified treatment: roughly 19 received Ad26.COV2.S at low or high dose, single or two shots; 5 received placebo; per-sample allocation not given. Samples were taken on day 63 after the first vaccine or placebo injection. Expression of Wuhan-strain SARS-CoV-2 spike came from the Ad26 vector that formed the vaccine. The method was immunoSEQ multiplex PCR; TCRdb's version includes in-frame clones alone and lacks a portion of them. The sample lists 440,000 or so clones, 92% seen once, with about 1.6% in the top ten. V trimming: 3 bases; J trimming: 2 bases; junction bases outside the gene matches: 13. Germline CDR1 is DFQATT and CDR2 is SNEGSKA (reference sequence). The CDR3 runs to 17 residues.

The chain uses TRBV20-1 and TRBJ2-5; 9 bases agree with TRBD2. This sequence was found in a person between 18 and 59 years old who received the Ad26.COV2.S COVID-19 vaccine or a placebo. Sequencing was performed on peripheral blood, taken in a trial of Ad26.COV2.S vaccine versus placebo. The CDR3 sequence: CSASPRGRGRRQETQYF. In nucleotides, the CDR3 is TGCAGTGCTAGTCCACGCGGGAGGGGGCGCAGGCAAGAGACCCAGTACTTC.